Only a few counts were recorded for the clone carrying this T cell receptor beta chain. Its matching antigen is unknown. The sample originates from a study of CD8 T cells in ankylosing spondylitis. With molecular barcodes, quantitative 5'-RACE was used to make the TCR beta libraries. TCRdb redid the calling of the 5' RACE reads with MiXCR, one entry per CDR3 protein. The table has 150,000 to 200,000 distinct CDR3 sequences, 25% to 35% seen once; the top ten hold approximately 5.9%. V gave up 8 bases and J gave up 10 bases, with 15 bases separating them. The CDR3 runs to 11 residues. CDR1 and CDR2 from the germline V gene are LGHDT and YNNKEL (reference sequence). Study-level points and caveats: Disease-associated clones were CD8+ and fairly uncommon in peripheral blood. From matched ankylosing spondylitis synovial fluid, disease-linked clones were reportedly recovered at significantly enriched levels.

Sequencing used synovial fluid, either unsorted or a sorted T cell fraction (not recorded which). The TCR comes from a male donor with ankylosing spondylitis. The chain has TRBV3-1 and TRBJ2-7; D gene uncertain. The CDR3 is CASSTRRQQYF. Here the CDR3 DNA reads TGTGCCAGCTCCACCCGGCGGCAACAGTACTTC.